This TCR beta chain appears in the sequencing data of a study of molecular identifiers for immune sequencing clone quantification. CDR1 and CDR2 (germline): SNHLY, FYNNEI. The J segment lost 2 bases and the V segment lost 10 bases, leaving 9 bases of the junction unmatched. This CDR3 contains 14 residues. TCRdb analysed the PCR reads with MiXCR anew, one entry per CDR3 protein. The repertoire has approximately 590,000 distinct CDR3 sequences, around 25% of them found once; the top ten carry 0.78%. This clonotype was recorded at least ten times. The chain couples TRBV2 to TRBJ2-3; 7 bases fit TRBD2. Sequencing was carried out using naive CD8+ T cells from blood, with Jurkat cell RNA spiked in. Described subset: FACS-sorted CD8+CD4-CCR7+CD45RA+ naive T cells. The TCR comes from a human donor in good health. Some libraries in this study had Jurkat cell RNA spiked in. This CDR3 is CATREGQNTDTQYF. The CDR3 DNA is TGTGCCACCAGGGAGGGGCAGAACACAGATACGCAGTATTTT. The variable domain in full, with the rest retrieved from reference TRBV2 and TRBJ2-3, is EPEVTQTPSHQVTQMGQEVILRCVPISNHLYFYWYRQILGQKVEFLVSFYNNEISEKSEIFDDQFSVERPDGSNFTLKIRSTKLEDSAMYFCATREGQNTDTQYFGPGTRLTVL.